Following are 22 T cell receptor beta chains from one sample sequenced in a study of Tregs in tolerant kidney transplant recipients. Related graft donors supplied nonmyeloablative bone marrow transplants, and mixed chimerism was transient. This table comes from immunoSEQ multiplex PCR, and its TCRdb copy is limited to in-frame clones, with some not included. The sample consists of about 100,000 clones, under 95% of them appearing once. This specimen was CD4+ T cells from blood (PBMCs), taken 12 months after the transplant. The receptors were sampled from a human patient who received a combined kidney and bone marrow transplant. T cells may partly derive from the graft donor.

This clone was counted once. This chain connects TRBV11-3 to TRBJ2-7; D unclear. The CDR3 covers 10 residues. Between the trimmed V and J ends, which lost 8 bases and 6 bases, there was a span of 8 bases. CDR1 and CDR2 from the germline V gene are SGHNT and YENEEA. The CDR3 DNA is TGTGCCAGCTCAGATTTCGAGCAGTACTTC. It is translated as CASSDFEQYF.

The chain uses TRBV5-1 and TRBJ2-3; a possible D gene is TRBD2 (6 bases). In germline, CDR1 is SGHRS, CDR2 YFSETQ. This CDR3 has 16 amino acids. V gave up 2 bases and J gave up 2 bases, with 15 bases separating them. The CDR3 is CASSFPGTFNTDTQYF. The CDR3 DNA reads TGCGCCAGCAGCTTTCCCGGGACTTTCAACACAGATACGCAGTATTTT.

The chain links TRBV19 to TRBJ2-5; 12 bases match TRBD2. The closer fit of TRBJ2-7 to the DNA end suggests the J call may be wrong. This CDR3 region has 15 residues. Germline V CDR1 and CDR2: LNHDA, SQIVND (reference sequence). The CDR3 DNA follows: TGTGCCAGTAGTGTGCTAGCGGGAGGGCTCAACGAGCAGTACTTC. Translation: CASSVLAGGLNEQYF.

The chain couples TRBV5-1 to TRBJ1-5, with 9 bases fitting TRBD1. There are 17 residues in the CDR3. With 0 bases clipped from V and 2 bases from J, the junction kept 6 bases outside the gene matches. CDR1 is SGHRS and CDR2 is YFSETQ in the germline V gene. The CDR3 DNA sequence: TGCGCCAGCAGCTTGGACCACAGGGGGCGCGGCAATCAGCCCCAGCATTTT. Protein: CASSLDHRGRGNQPQHF.

CDR3 protein: CASSIESTGGRSKAFF. In nucleotides, the CDR3 is TGTGCCAGTAGTATAGAATCGACGGGTGGCAGATCAAAAGCTTTCTTT. The chain joins TRBV19 to TRBJ1-1; no clear D. The V end lost 0 bases, the J end lost 9 bases, and 20 bases lay between the germline ends. CDR1 is LNHDA and CDR2 is SQIVND in the germline V gene (reference sequence). The CDR3 loop spans 16 amino acids. The full variable domain, in which reference TRBV19 and TRBJ1-1 provide the parts outside the CDR3, is DGGITQSPKYLFRKEGQNVTLSCEQNLNHDAMYWYRQDPGQGLRLIYYSQIVNDFQKGDIAEGYSVSREKKESFPLTVTSAQKNPTAFYLCASSIESTGGRSKAFFGQGTRLTVV.

In DNA form, the CDR3 reads TGTGCCAGCAGTTTACCACTAAAGGACTACGAGCAGTACTTC. Encoded protein: CASSLPLKDYEQYF. The chain couples TRBV28 to TRBJ2-7, with D unclear. The germline gives CDR1 MDHEN, CDR2 SYDVKM. The germline V and J ends were trimmed by 2 bases and 3 bases, with 11 bases remaining between them. The length of the CDR3 is 14 residues.

The V and J genes are TRBV19 and TRBJ1-5; 11 bases are a match to TRBD1. Germline V gene lookup returns CDR1 LNHDA and CDR2 SQIVND (reference sequence). V lost 5 bases to trimming and J lost 0 bases; unmatched junction nucleotides: 6. This CDR3 has 17 amino acids. The CDR3 DNA follows: TGTGCCAGTAGTTGGACAGGGGGCGCCTATAGCAATCAGCCCCAGCATTTT. Its protein product is CASSWTGGAYSNQPQHF.

The genes are TRBV7-2 and TRBJ2-3; TRBD2 matches 13 bases. The J segment lost 5 bases and the V segment lost 5 bases, leaving 10 bases of the junction unmatched. This CDR3 has 17 amino acids. Germline V gene lookup returns CDR1 SGHTA and CDR2 FQGNSA. The CDR3 protein is CASSRTSGRAGKDTQYF. The CDR3 DNA follows: TGTGCCAGCAGCCGCACTAGCGGGAGGGCCGGCAAAGATACGCAGTATTTT. Full variable domain (outside the CDR3, taken from reference TRBV7-2 and TRBJ2-3): GAGVSQSPSNKVTEKGKDVELRCDPISGHTALYWYRQSLGQGLEFLIYFQGNSAPDKSGLPSDRFSAERTGGSVSTLTIQRTQQEDSAVYLCASSRTSGRAGKDTQYFGPGTRLTVL.

The chain joins TRBV7-2 to TRBJ1-1; D is unclear. The germline gives CDR1 SGHTA, CDR2 FQGNSA. This CDR3 spans 12 amino acids. The V gene lost 5 bases and the J gene lost 12 bases, with 16 bases spanning the gap. CDR3 sequence (DNA): TGTGCCAGCAGCACCGATACAAATTCTCCTTTCTTT. Protein: CASSTDTNSPFF.

The chain links TRBV19 to TRBJ2-7; D is undetermined. Germline CDR1 reads LNHDA; CDR2 reads SQIVND (reference sequence). V was pared by 6 bases and J by 1 base, with 13 bases between. The CDR3 has 14 residues. The CDR3 DNA is TGTGCCAGTAGAATGGGCCCCGAATCCTACGAGCAGTACTTC. Protein: CASRMGPESYEQYF.

This rearrangement joins TRBV7-3 to TRBJ2-1, with D possibly TRBD1 on 6 matching bases. The V end was cut by 1 base, the J end by 5 bases, with 12 bases between. Germline assignment: CDR1 SGHTA and CDR2 FQGTGA. The CDR3 runs 15 residues. The CDR3 sequence: CASSLRGQHNNEQFF. CDR3 coding DNA: TGTGCCAGCAGCTTAAGGGGACAACATAACAATGAGCAGTTCTTC.

The chain recombines TRBV5-8 with TRBJ2-7, with TRBD1 matching 8 bases. CDR1 and CDR2 from the germline V gene are SGHTS and YDEGEE. The CDR3 extends over 14 amino acids. Germline trimming cut 3 bases from V and 5 bases from J; bases unmatched to any gene: 7. The CDR3 region is CASSSWTGRHEQYF. The CDR3 DNA reads as TGTGCCAGCAGCTCCTGGACAGGGCGACACGAGCAGTACTTC.

V and J are TRBV7-2 and TRBJ2-5, with 12 bases fitting TRBD2. The last part of the DNA fits TRBJ2-7 better; the J call may be wrong. The germline gives CDR1 SGHTA, CDR2 FQGNSA. This CDR3 contains 19 residues. CDR3 nucleotide sequence: TGTGCCAGCAGCTTAGAGGGACTAGCGGGTTTCTCCTCCTCCTACGAGCAGTACTTC. Translated, it gives CASSLEGLAGFSSSYEQYF.

This chain connects TRBV4-2 to TRBJ2-4; 7 bases agree with TRBD2. This CDR3 spans 19 amino acids. J was trimmed by 2 bases and V by 2 bases; bases with no gene match: 15. Germline values: CDR1 LGHNA, CDR2 YNFKEQ. The CDR3 nucleotides are TGTGCCAGCAGCCAAACCTTGCCGGGAGGTGATTGGACCAAAAACATTCAGTACTTC. Its translation is CASSQTLPGGDWTKNIQYF.

The chain employs TRBV5-1 and TRBJ2-2; possible D gene TRBD1, 6 bases. CDR1 is SGHRS and CDR2 is YFSETQ in the germline V gene. V lost 3 bases and J lost 4, with 16 bases in between. This CDR3 comprises 16 residues. CDR3 coding DNA: TGCGCCAGCAGCTACAAGACAGGACTGATCACCGGGGAGCTGTTTTTT. Its translation: CASSYKTGLITGELFF.

The chain is built from TRBV27 and TRBJ1-2, with 7 bases aligning to TRBD1. The J segment lost 8 bases and the V segment lost 5 bases, leaving 11 bases of the junction unmatched. This CDR3 has 14 amino acids. CDR1 MNHEY and CDR2 SMNVEV come from the germline V gene (reference sequence). DNA of the CDR3: TGTGCCAGCAGTCGGAGGGGGCCGGTGGGAGGCTACACCTTC. Translation: CASSRRGPVGGYTF.

The chain is built from TRBV19 and TRBJ2-7; 8 bases match TRBD2. The CDR3 loop spans 17 amino acids. Germline V gives CDR1 LNHDA, CDR2 SQIVND (reference sequence). V gave up 0 bases and J gave up 3 bases; unmatched junction bases: 10. CDR3 nucleotide sequence: TGTGCCAGTAGTATAGATGGCTCCGGGGGGGGGTACTACGAGCAGTACTTC. It codes for CASSIDGSGGGYYEQYF. The whole variable domain, filled in from reference TRBV19 and TRBJ2-7, reads DGGITQSPKYLFRKEGQNVTLSCEQNLNHDAMYWYRQDPGQGLRLIYYSQIVNDFQKGDIAEGYSVSREKKESFPLTVTSAQKNPTAFYLCASSIDGSGGGYYEQYFGPGTRLTVT.

The count of this clone is one. V and J are TRBV4-2 and TRBJ2-1; 14 bases are shared with TRBD2. V lost 2 bases to trimming and J lost 8 bases; unmatched junction nucleotides: 11. Germline V gene data show CDR1 as LGHNA and CDR2 as YNFKEQ. This CDR3 contains 18 residues. The CDR3 DNA sequence: TGTGCCAGCAGCCAATCCACAGGGACTAGCGGGAGCACCGATGAGCAGTTCTTC. Encoded protein: CASSQSTGTSGSTDEQFF.

The V and J genes are TRBV11-3 and TRBJ2-7; 10 bases are a match to TRBD2. Germline trimming cut 5 bases from V and 2 bases from J; bases unmatched to any gene: 6. Germline V gene lookup returns CDR1 SGHNT and CDR2 YENEEA. The CDR3 spans 15 residues. The CDR3 loop reads CASSLRSGRAYEQYF. The CDR3 nucleotides read TGTGCCAGCAGCCTACGAAGCGGGAGGGCCTACGAGCAGTACTTC.

The V call is TRBV2, the J call TRBJ2-3, with 7 positions matching TRBD1. Trimming removed 6 bases from V and 2 bases from J; junction bases left unmatched: 8. This CDR3 is built from 15 residues. The germline CDR1 and CDR2 sequences are SNHLY and FYNNEI. CDR3 region: CASSVQGVFTDTQYF. The CDR3 nucleotides read TGTGCCAGCAGCGTCCAGGGGGTTTTCACAGATACGCAGTATTTT.

The chain joins TRBV30 to TRBJ2-7; 8 positions match TRBD1. The CDR3 consists of 13 residues. The V gene end was trimmed by 3 bases and the J gene end by 2 bases; junction bases not matched to a gene: 3. From germline, CDR1 is GTSNPN and CDR2 SVGIG (reference sequence). The CDR3 DNA is TGTGCCTGGAGCAGGGACAGGACCTACGAGCAGTACTTC. This sequence encodes CAWSRDRTYEQYF.

The chain combines TRBV9 with TRBJ1-4, with TRBD1 as a possible D gene (5 bases). V was pared by 0 bases and J by 2 bases, with 11 bases between. Germline V gives CDR1 SGDLS, CDR2 YYNGEE. This CDR3 comprises 16 residues. The CDR3, as DNA: TGTGCCAGCAGCGTAGGTTTGCGGGGGACTAATGAAAAACTGTTTTTT. This codes for CASSVGLRGTNEKLFF.